Given below is one T cell receptor (beta chain) in context. Its antigen is not identified. This entry belongs to a study of T cell responses to AZD1222 COVID-19 vaccine. This CDR3 contains 15 residues. Germline CDR1 is SGHNT and CDR2 is YENEEA. V gave up 4 bases and J gave up 1 base; unmatched junction bases: 4. Findings and limits, study-wide: Most donors were white British and more were female, and clonal diversity was possibly underestimated. Every sample of the repertoires postdated the peak T cell response. Reportedly, nearly half of unique spike TCRs recognized epitopes outside B.1.351/B.1.1.7 mutations.

Measured with immunoSEQ multiplex PCR; TCRdb has only the in-frame clones, and not every one. The table includes 65,000 to 85,000 clones, 80% to 90% detected once. This chain links TRBV11-3 with TRBJ2-3, with 8 bases lining up with TRBD2. The sequenced sample was peripheral blood, obtained on day 0 of AZD1222 vaccination. The TCR comes from an adult in good health. CDR3 amino acids: CASSSGGSGTDTQYF. Written as DNA, the CDR3 is TGTGCCAGCAGCTCGGGGGGGTCGGGCACAGATACGCAGTATTTT.